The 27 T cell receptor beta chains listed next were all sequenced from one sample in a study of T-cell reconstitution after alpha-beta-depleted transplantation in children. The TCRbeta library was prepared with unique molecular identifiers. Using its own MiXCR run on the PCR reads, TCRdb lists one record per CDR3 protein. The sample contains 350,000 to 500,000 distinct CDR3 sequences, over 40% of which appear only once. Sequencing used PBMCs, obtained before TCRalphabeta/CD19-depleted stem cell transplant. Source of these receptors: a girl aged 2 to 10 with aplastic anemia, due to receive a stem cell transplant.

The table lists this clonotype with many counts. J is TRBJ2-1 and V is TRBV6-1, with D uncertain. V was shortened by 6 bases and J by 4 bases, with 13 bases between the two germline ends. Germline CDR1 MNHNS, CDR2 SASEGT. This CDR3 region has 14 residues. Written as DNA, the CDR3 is TGTGCCAGCAGCCCCGCTTTGGGGTACAATGAGCAGTTCTTC. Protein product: CASSPALGYNEQFF.

CDR3 protein: CASSPPYRGYYGYTF. The DNA for the CDR3 is TGTGCCAGCAGCCCGCCCTACAGGGGGTACTATGGCTACACCTTC. The chain links TRBV3-1 to TRBJ1-2; 8 bases are a match to TRBD1. Germline CDR1 and CDR2: LGHDT and YNNKEL (reference sequence). V shed 4 bases, J shed 3 bases, and the junction held 7 bases outside the gene matches. This CDR3 is built from 15 residues. Full variable domain (rest looked up from reference TRBV3-1 and TRBJ1-2): DTAVSQTPKYLVTQMGNDKSIKCEQNLGHDTMYWYKQDSKKFLKIMFSYNNKELIINETVPNRFSPKSPDKAHLNLHINSLELGDSAVYFCASSPPYRGYYGYTFGSGTRLTVV.

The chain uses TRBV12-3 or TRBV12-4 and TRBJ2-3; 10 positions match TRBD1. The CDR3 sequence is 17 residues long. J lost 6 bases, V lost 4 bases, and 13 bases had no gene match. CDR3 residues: CASSYQPGQGNSDTQYF. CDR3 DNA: TGTGCCAGCAGTTACCAACCGGGACAGGGGAATTCCGATACGCAGTATTTT.

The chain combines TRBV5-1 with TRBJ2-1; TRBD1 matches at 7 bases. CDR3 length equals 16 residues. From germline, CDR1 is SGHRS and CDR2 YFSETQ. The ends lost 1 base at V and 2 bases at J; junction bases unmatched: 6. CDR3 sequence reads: CASSLTPQGAYNEQFF. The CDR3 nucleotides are TGCGCCAGCAGCTTGACTCCCCAGGGGGCCTACAATGAGCAGTTCTTC.

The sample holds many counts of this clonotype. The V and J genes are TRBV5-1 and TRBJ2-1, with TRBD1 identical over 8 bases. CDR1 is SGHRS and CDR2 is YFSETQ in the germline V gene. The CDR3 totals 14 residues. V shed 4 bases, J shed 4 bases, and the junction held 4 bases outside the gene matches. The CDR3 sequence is CASSLGQGYNEQFF. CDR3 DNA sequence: TGCGCCAGCAGCCTAGGACAGGGATACAATGAGCAGTTCTTC.

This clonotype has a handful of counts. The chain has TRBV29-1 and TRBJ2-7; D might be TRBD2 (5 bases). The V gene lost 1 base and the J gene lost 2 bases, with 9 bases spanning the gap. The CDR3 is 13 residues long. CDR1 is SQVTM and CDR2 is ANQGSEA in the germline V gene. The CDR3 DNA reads TGCAGCGTTGAAGGTAGCGAGGCCTACGAGCAGTACTTC. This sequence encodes CSVEGSEAYEQYF.

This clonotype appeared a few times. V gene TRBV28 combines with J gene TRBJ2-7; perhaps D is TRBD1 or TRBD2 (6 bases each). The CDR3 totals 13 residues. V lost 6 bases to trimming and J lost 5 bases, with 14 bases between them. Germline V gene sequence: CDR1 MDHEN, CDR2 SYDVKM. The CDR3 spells CASRIGGNNEQYF. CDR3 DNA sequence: TGTGCCAGCAGGATCGGGGGCAACAACGAGCAGTACTTC.

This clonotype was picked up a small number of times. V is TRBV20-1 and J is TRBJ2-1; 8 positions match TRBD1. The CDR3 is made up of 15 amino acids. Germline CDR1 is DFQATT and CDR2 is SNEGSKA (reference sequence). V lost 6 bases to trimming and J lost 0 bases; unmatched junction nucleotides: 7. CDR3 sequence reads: CSAPDRAASYNEQFF. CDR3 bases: TGCAGTGCCCCGGACAGGGCGGCCTCCTACAATGAGCAGTTCTTC.

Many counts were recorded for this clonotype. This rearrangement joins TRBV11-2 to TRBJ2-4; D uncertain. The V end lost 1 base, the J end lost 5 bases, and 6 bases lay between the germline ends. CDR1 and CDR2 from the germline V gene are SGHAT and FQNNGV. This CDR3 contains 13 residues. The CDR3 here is CASSLVGENIQYF. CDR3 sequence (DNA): TGTGCCAGCAGCTTAGTGGGTGAAAACATTCAGTACTTC.

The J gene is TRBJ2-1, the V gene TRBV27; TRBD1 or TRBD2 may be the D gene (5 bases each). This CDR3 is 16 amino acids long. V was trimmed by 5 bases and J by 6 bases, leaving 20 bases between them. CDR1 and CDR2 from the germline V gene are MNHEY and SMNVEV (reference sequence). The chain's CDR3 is CASSGTGTTSTNEQFF. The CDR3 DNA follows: TGTGCCAGCAGTGGTACCGGGACCACCTCAACCAATGAGCAGTTCTTC.

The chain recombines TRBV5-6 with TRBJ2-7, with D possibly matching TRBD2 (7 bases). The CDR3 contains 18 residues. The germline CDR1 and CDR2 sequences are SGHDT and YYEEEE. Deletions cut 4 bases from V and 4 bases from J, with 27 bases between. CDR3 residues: CASSGKMGGGPTRYEQYF. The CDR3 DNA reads TGTGCCAGCAGCGGAAAAATGGGGGGGGGCCCAACCAGGTACGAGCAGTACTTC.

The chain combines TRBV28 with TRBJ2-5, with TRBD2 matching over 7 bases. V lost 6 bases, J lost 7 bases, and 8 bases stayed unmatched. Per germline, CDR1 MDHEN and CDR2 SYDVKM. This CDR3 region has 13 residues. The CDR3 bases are TGTGCCAGCAGACCGGTCCCGGGGGGGACCCAGTACTTC. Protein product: CASRPVPGGTQYF.

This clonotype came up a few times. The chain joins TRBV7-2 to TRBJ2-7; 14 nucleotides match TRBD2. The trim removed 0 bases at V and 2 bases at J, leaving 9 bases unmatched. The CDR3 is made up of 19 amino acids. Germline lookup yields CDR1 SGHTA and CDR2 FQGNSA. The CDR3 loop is CASSLAPPGLAGVTYEQYF. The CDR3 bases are TGTGCCAGCAGCTTAGCCCCCCCGGGACTAGCGGGAGTCACCTACGAGCAGTACTTC.

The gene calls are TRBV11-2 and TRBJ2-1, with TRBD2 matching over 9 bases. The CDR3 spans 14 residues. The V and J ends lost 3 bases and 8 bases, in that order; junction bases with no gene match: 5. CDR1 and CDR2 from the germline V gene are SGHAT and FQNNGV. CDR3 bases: TGTGCCAGCAGCTTTGGCGGGAGGGCCGATGAGCAGTTCTTC. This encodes CASSFGGRADEQFF.

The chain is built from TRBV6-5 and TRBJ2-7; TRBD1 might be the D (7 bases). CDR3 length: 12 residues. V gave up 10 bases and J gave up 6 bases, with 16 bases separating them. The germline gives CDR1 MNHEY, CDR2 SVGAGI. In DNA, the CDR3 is TGTGCCACCAATTCAGGGGGAGGCGAGCAGTACTTC. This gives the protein CATNSGGGEQYF.

The CDR3 DNA sequence: TGCGCCAGCAGCTTCTTGGGCGGGGGAGGTCCCGAGCAGTACTTC. Translation gives CASSFLGGGGPEQYF. This chain joins TRBV5-1 and TRBJ2-7; the match to TRBD2 covers 7 bases. Losses at the gene ends were 2 bases for V and 6 bases for J; bases not matched to a gene: 11. There are 15 residues in the CDR3. CDR1 and CDR2 (germline): SGHRS, YFSETQ. The whole variable domain, filled in from reference TRBV5-1 and TRBJ2-7, reads KAGVTQTPRYLIKTRGQQVTLSCSPISGHRSVSWYQQTPGQGLQFLFEYFSETQRNKGNFPGRFSGRQFSNSRSEMNVSTLELGDSALYLCASSFLGGGGPEQYFGPGTRLTVT.

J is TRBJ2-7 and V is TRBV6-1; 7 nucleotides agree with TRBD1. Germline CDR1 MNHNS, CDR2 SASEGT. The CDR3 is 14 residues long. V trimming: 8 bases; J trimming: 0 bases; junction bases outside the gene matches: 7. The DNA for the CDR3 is TGTGCCAGCTTCGGACAGGCTAACTCCTACGAGCAGTACTTC. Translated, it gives CASFGQANSYEQYF.

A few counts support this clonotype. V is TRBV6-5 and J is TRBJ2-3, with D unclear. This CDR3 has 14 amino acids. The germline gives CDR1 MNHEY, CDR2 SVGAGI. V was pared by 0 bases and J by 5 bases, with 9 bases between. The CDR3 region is CASSYSLTKDTQYF. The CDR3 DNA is TGTGCCAGCAGTTACTCGCTTACAAAAGATACGCAGTATTTT.

The CDR3 loop reads CASSQEGGGVHEQYF. The CDR3, as DNA: TGCGCCAGCAGCCAAGAAGGAGGGGGGGTTCACGAGCAGTACTTC. The V call is TRBV4-1, the J call TRBJ2-7; D perhaps matches TRBD2 (7 bases). V lost 0 bases, J lost 5 bases, and 14 bases lay in between. Germline CDR1 MGHRA, CDR2 YSYEKL. There are 15 residues in the CDR3.

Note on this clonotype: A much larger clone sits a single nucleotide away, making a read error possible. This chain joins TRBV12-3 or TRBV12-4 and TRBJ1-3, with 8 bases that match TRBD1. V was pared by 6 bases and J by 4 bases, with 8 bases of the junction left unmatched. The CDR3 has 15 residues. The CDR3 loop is CASSPGGLRGNTIYF. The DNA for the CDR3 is TGTGCCAGCAGCCCAGGGGGCTTGAGAGGAAACACCATATATTTT.

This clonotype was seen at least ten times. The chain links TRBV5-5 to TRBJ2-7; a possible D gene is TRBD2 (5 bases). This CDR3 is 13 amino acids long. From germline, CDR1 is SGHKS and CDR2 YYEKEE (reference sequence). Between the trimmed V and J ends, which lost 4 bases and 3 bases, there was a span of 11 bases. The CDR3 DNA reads TGTGCCAGCAGCCGGGATGTCCTCTACGAGCAGTACTTC. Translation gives CASSRDVLYEQYF.

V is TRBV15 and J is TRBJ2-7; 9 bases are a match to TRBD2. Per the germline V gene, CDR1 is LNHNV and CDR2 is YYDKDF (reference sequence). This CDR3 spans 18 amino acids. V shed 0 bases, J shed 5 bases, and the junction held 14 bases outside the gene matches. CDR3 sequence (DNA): TGTGCCACCAGCAGAGATCAAAAGGGGGCGGGAGGGCCGCACGAGCAGTACTTC. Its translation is CATSRDQKGAGGPHEQYF. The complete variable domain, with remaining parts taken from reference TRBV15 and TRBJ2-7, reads DAMVIQNPRYQVTQFGKPVTLSCSQTLNHNVMYWYQQKSSQAPKLLFHYYDKDFNNEADTPDNFQSRRPNTSFCFLDIRSPGLGDTAMYLCATSRDQKGAGGPHEQYFGPGTRLTVT.

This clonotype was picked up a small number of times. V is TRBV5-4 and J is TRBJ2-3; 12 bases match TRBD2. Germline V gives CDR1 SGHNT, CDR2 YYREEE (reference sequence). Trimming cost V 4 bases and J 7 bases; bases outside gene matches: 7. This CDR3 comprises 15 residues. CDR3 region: CASSPTSGSVNTQYF. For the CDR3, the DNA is TGTGCCAGCAGCCCGACTAGCGGGAGCGTGAATACGCAGTATTTT. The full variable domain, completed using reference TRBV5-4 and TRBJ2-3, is ETGVTQSPTHLIKTRGQQVTLRCSSQSGHNTVSWYQQALGQGPQFIFQYYREEENGRGNFPPRFSGLQFPNYSSELNVNALELDDSALYLCASSPTSGSVNTQYFGPGTRLTVL.

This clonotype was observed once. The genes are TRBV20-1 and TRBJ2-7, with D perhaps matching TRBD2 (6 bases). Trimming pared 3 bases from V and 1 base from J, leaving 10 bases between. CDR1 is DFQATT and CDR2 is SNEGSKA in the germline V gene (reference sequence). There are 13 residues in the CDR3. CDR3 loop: CSASGTSSYEQYF. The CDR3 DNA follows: TGCAGTGCTAGTGGGACTTCGTCCTACGAGCAGTACTTC.

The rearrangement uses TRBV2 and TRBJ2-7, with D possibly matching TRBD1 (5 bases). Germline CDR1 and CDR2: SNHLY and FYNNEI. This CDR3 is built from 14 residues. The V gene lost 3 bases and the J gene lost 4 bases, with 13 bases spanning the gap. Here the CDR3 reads CASSDRDHRYEQYF. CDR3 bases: TGTGCCAGCAGTGACAGGGATCACCGGTACGAGCAGTACTTC.

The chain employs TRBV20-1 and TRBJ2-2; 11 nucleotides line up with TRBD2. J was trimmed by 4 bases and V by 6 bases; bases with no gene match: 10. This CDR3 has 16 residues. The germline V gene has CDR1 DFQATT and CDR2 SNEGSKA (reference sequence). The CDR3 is CSAAHSGRAVTGELFF. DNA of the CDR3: TGCAGTGCCGCCCATAGCGGGAGGGCCGTCACCGGGGAGCTGTTTTTT.

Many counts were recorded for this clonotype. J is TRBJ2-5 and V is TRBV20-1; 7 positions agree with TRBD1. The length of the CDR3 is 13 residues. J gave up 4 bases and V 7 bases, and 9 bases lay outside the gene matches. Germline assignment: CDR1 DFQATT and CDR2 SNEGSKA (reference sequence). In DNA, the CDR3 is TGCAGTGTTTCGACAGGGCTAAGAGAGACCCAGTACTTC. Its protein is CSVSTGLRETQYF.